This T cell receptor beta chain stems from a study of metastatic and nonmetastatic thyroid tumors. Study background: Repertoire data that came from the blood and tumor or nodule tissue of malignant and benign thyroid patients were compared. Study-wide findings and caveats: Significantly greater TCR beta diversity was reportedly found in malignant thyroid tumors than in benign nodules (in blood and tumor).

Methods used by the authors: A classifier of distant metastasis in papillary thyroid cancer was built from CDR3 differences (across clinicopathological groups). TCRdb re-analyzed the PCR reads through MiXCR. The V and J calls reflect TCRdb's pipeline rather than the authors' work. The table includes about 39,000 clones, around a fifth detected once. The sample holds many counts of this clone. As yet, its antigen is unknown. Among the patients, none had received any treatment before thyroid surgery. The CDR3 length is 18 residues. CDR1 and CDR2 from the germline V gene are LNHDA and SQIVND (reference sequence). The V and J ends lost 2 bases and 0 bases respectively, with 17 bases between them.

The sequence was obtained from a female donor with papillary thyroid cancer or a benign thyroid nodule (not recorded which). Some clones in this sample may be carry-over from other donors' samples. Sequenced input: blood. The chain couples TRBV19 to TRBJ1-5, with a weak D call TRBD1 (6 bases). DNA of the CDR3: TGTGCCAGTAGTATACGACAGGCCAACCGATATAGCAATCAGCCCCAGCATTTT. The encoded protein is CASSIRQANRYSNQPQHF.